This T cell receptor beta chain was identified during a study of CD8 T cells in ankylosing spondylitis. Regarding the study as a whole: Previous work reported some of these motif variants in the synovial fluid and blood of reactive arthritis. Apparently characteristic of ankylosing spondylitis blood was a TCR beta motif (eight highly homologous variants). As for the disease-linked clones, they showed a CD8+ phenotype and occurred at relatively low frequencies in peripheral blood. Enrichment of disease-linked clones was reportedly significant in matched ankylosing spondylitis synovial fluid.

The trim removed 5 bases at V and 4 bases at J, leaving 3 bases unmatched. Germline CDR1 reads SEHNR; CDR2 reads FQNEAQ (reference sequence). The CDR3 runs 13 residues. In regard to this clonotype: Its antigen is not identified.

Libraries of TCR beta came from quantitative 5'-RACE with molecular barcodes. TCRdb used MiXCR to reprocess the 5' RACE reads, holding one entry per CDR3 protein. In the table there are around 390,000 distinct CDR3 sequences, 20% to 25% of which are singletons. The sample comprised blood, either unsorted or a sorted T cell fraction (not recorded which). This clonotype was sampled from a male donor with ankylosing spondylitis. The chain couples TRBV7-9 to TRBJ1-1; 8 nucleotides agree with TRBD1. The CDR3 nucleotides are TGTGCCAGCAGCAACAGGGGGACCACTGAAGCTTTCTTT. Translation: CASSNRGTTEAFF.